The 3 T cell receptor beta chains below all came from one sample that was sequenced in a study of T cells in Graves' hyperthyroidism and ophthalmopathy. TCR beta CDR3 region amplification was performed from RNA transcripts. HTBI primers drove first-round RT-PCR of the TCR CDR3. MiXCR was run by TCRdb on the multiplex PCR reads, yielding one entry per CDR3 protein. In the table there are 200,000 to 250,000 distinct CDR3 sequences, roughly 17% of which are singletons. Sequencing was performed on blood. Every receptor here comes from a man aged 45 to 65 with Graves' hyperthyroidism.

This clonotype was found many times. J is TRBJ1-2 and V is TRBV28; D uncertain. Deletions cut 5 bases from V and 2 bases from J, with 9 bases between. CDR1 is MDHEN, CDR2 SYDVKM, per germline. This CDR3 is 13 amino acids long. Here the CDR3 DNA reads TGTGCCAGCAGTCCCCCAGGCAACTATGGCTACACCTTC. Its protein is CASSPPGNYGYTF.

This clonotype was seen a handful of times. The chain has TRBV5-5 and TRBJ1-4; 8 nucleotides agree with TRBD1. V lost 4 bases and J lost 7; bases outside the gene matches: 9. This CDR3 comprises 15 residues. Germline V gene sequence: CDR1 SGHKS, CDR2 YYEKEE (reference sequence). CDR3 in amino acids: CASSTVQGVVEKLFF. The CDR3 bases are TGTGCCAGCAGCACCGTACAGGGGGTTGTTGAAAAACTGTTTTTT. Variable domain in full (rest from reference TRBV5-5 and TRBJ1-4): DAGVTQSPTHLIKTRGQQVTLRCSPISGHKSVSWYQQVLGQGPQFIFQYYEKEERGRGNFPDRFSARQFPNYSSELNVNALLLGDSALYLCASSTVQGVVEKLFFGSGTQLSVL.

This clonotype was counted between two and nine times. This sequence joins TRBV15 and TRBJ2-1; D not resolved. CDR1 LNHNV and CDR2 YYDKDF come from the germline V gene (reference sequence). V shed 0 bases and J shed 9 bases, with 18 bases lying between them. CDR3 length: 16 residues. The CDR3 here is CATSRDRWAVEAEQFF. The CDR3 DNA reads TGTGCCACCAGCAGAGATCGGTGGGCGGTTGAGGCTGAGCAGTTCTTC.